This T cell receptor (beta chain) was retrieved from a study of human T cells and chemical hapten exposure. The time point: pre-sensitization, week 0. Treatment meaning: therapeutic diphenylcyclopropenone sensitization with weekly scalp DPC. The table lists this clonotype with many counts. MiXCR, applied by TCRdb to the RACE reads, yields one record per CDR3 protein. The sample has over 300,000 distinct CDR3 sequences; roughly 5% are singletons. The CDR3 sequence is 14 residues long. V lost 2 bases and J 1 base, leaving 8 bases between the germline ends. V usage is TRBV12-3 or TRBV12-4 and J usage is TRBJ1-1; tentatively, D is TRBD1 (5 bases). The sample was whole blood, taken in connection with sensitization to the hapten diphenylcyclopropenone (DPC). The sequence derives from a woman aged 45 to 65 with alopecia areata. Some clones in this sample may be carry-over from other donors' samples. The CDR3 is CASSLQGSNTEAFF. The CDR3 DNA sequence: TGTGCCAGCAGTTTACAGGGATCGAACACTGAAGCTTTCTTT.